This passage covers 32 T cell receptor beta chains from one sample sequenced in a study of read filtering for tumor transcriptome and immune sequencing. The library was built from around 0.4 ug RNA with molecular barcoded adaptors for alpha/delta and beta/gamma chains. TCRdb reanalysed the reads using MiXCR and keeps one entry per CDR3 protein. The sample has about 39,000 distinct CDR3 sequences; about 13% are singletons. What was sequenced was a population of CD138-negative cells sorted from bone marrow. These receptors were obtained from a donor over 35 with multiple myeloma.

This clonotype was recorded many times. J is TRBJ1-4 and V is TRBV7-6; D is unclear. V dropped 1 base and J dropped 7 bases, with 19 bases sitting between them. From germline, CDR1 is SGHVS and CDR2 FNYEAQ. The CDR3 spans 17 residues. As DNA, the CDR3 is TGTGCCAGCAGCTTAGTAGATCGCAGTGAACGGAGTGAAAAACTGTTTTTT. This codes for CASSLVDRSERSEKLFF.

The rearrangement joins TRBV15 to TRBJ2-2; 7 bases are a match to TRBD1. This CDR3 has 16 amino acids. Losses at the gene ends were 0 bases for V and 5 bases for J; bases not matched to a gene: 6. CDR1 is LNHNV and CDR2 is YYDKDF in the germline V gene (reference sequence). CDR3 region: CATSRDMDRTTGELFF. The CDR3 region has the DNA TGTGCCACCAGCAGAGATATGGACAGGACGACCGGGGAGCTGTTTTTT. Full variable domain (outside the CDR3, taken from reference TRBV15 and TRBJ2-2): DAMVIQNPRYQVTQFGKPVTLSCSQTLNHNVMYWYQQKSSQAPKLLFHYYDKDFNNEADTPDNFQSRRPNTSFCFLDIRSPGLGDTAMYLCATSRDMDRTTGELFFGEGSRLTVL.

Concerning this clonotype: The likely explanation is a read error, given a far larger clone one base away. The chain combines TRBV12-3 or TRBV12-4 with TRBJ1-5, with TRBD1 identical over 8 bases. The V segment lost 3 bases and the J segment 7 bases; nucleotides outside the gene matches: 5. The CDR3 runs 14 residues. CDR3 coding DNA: TGTGCCAGCAGTTTGGGCAGGGGGCGCCAGCCCCAGCATTTT. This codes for CASSLGRGRQPQHF.

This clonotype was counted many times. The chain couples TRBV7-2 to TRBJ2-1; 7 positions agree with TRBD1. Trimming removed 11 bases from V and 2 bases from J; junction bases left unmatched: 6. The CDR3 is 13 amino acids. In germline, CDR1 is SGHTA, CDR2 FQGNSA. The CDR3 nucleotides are TGTGCCGACGGGGACAGCGCCTACAATGAGCAGTTCTTC. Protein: CADGDSAYNEQFF.

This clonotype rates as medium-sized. The CDR3 DNA follows: TGTGCCAGCAGTTACGGGGGCTCCTACAATGAGCAGTTCTTC. This sequence encodes CASSYGGSYNEQFF. V usage is TRBV6-6 and J usage is TRBJ2-1; D assignment may be TRBD1 or TRBD2 (5 bases each). The CDR3 spans 14 residues. Germline V gene sequence: CDR1 MNHNY, CDR2 SVGAGI (reference sequence). The V and J ends lost 2 bases and 0 bases respectively, with 5 bases between them.

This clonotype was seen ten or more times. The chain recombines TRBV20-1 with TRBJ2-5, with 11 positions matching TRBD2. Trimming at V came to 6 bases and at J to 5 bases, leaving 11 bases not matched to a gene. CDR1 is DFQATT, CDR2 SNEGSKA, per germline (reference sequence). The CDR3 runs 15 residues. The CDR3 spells CSARRLAGGYETQYF. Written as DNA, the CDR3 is TGCAGTGCAAGACGTCTAGCGGGAGGATACGAGACCCAGTACTTC.

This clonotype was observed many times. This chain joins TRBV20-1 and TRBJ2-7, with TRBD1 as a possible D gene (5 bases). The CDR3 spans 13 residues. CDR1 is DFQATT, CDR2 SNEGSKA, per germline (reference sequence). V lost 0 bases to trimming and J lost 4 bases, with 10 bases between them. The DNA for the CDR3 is TGCAGTGCTAGAGAAAAGGGGCTGTACGAGCAGTACTTC. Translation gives CSAREKGLYEQYF.

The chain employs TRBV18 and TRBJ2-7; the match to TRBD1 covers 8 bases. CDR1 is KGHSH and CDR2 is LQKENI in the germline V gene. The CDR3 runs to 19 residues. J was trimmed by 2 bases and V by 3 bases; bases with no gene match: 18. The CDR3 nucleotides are TGTGCCAGCTCACCCCCGGGACAGGATCTGTTAGCGGAGCCCTACGAGCAGTACTTC. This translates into CASSPPGQDLLAEPYEQYF.

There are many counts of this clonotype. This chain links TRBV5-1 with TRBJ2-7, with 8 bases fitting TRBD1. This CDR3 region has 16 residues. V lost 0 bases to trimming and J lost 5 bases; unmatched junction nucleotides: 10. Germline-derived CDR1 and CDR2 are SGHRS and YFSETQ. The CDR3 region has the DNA TGCGCCAGCAGCTTGGTAGGGACCGACAGGGGCGACGAGCAGTACTTC. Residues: CASSLVGTDRGDEQYF.

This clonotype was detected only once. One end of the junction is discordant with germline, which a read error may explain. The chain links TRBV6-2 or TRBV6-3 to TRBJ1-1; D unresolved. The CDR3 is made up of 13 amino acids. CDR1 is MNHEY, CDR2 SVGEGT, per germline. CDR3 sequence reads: CASSLDGSTEVFF. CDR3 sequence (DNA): TGTGCCAGCAGCTTAGATGGGAGCACTGAAGTTTTTTTT.

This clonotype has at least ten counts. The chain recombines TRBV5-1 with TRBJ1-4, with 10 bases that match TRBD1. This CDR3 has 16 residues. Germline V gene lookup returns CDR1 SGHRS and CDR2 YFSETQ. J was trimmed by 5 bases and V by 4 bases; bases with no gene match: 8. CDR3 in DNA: TGCGCCAGCAGCATTGGACAGGGGGTCCGGAATGAAAAACTGTTTTTT. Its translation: CASSIGQGVRNEKLFF.

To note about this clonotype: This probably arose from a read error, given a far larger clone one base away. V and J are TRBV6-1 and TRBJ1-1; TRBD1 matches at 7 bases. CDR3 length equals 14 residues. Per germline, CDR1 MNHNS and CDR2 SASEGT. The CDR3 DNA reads TGTGCCTGCAGTGAGAGGGGGCGCGGCACTGAAGCTTTCTTT. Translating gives CACSERGRGTEAFF.

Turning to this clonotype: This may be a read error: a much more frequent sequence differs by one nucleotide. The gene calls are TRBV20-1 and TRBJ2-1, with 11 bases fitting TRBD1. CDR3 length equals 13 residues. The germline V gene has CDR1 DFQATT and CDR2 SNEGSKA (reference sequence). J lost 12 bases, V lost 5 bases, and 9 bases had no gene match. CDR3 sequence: CSASGQGGFGQFF. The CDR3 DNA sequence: TGCAGTGCTTCGGGACAGGGGGGGTTTGGGCAGTTCTTC.

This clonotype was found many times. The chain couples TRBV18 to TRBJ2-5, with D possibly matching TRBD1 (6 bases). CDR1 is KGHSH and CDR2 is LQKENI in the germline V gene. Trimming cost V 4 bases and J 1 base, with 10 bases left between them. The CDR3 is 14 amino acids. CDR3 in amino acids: CASSQRQAQETQYF. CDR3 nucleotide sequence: TGTGCCAGCTCACAGAGACAGGCCCAAGAGACCCAGTACTTC.

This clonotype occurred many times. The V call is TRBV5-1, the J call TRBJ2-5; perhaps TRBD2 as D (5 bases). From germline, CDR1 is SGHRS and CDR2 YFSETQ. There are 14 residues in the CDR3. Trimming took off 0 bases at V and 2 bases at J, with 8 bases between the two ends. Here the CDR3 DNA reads TGCGCCAGCAGCTTGGTTGGAGGACAAGAGACCCAGTACTTC. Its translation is CASSLVGGQETQYF.

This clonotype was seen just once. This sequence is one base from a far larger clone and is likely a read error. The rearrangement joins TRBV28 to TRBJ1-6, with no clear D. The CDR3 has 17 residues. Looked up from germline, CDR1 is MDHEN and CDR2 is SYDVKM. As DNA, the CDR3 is TGTGCCAGCAGTTTATTAGCTGGGGTAGCGGGTTACAATGAAGCTTCCTTT. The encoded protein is CASSLLAGVAGYNEASF.

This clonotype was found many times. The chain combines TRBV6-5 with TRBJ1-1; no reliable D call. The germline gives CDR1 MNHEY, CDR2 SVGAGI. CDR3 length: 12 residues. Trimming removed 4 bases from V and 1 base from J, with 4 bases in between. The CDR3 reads CASSWANTEAFF. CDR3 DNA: TGTGCCAGCAGTTGGGCGAACACTGAAGCTTTCTTT.

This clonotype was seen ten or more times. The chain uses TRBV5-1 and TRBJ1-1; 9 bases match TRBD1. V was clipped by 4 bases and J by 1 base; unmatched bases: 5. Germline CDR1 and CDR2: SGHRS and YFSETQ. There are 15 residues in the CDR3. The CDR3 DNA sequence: TGCGCCAGCAGCACTACAGGGGGCAAGAACACTGAAGCTTTCTTT. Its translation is CASSTTGGKNTEAFF.

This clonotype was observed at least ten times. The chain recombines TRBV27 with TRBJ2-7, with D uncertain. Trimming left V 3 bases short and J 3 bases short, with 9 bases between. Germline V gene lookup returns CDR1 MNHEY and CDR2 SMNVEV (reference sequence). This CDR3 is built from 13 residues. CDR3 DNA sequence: TGTGCCAGCAGTTTCGGGTCTTTCTACGAGCAGTACTTC. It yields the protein CASSFGSFYEQYF.

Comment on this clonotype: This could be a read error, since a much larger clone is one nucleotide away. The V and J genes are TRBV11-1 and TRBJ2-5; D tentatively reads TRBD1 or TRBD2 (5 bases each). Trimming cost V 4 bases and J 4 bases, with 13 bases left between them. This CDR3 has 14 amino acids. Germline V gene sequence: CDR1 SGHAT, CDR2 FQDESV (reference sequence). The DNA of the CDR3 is TGTGCCAGCAGCTCGGGACGCCAACGAGAGACCCAGTACTTC. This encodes CASSSGRQRETQYF.

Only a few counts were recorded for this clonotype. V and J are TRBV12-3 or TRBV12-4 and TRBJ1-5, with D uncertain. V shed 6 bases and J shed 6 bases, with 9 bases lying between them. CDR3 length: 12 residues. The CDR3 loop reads CASSYGPQPQHF. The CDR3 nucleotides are TGTGCCAGCAGCTACGGTCCTCAGCCCCAGCATTTT.

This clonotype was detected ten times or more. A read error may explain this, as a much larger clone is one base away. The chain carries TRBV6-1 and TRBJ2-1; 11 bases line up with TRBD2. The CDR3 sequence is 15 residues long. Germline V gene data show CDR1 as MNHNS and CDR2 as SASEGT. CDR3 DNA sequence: TGTGCCAGCGCCTCCGGGACTAGCGGATACAATGGGCAGTTCTTC. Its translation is CASASGTSGYNGQFF.

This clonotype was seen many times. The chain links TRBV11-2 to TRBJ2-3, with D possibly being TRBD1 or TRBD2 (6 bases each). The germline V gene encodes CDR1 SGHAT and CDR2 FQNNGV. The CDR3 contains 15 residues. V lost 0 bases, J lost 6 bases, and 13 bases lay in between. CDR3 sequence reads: CASSLEGGSLDTQYF. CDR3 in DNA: TGTGCCAGCAGCTTAGAAGGGGGGTCTTTGGATACGCAGTATTTT.

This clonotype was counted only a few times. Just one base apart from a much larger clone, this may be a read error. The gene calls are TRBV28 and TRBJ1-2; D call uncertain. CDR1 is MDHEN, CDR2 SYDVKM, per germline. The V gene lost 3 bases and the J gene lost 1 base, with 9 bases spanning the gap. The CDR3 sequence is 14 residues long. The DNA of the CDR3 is TGTGCCAGCAGTTTCGTCGACATTAACTATGGCTACACCTTC. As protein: CASSFVDINYGYTF.

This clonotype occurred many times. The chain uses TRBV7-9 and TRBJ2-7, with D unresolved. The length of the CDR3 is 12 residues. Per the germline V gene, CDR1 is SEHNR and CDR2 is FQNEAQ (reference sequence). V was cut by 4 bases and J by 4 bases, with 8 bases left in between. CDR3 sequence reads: CASSSLGYEQYF. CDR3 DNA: TGTGCCAGCAGCTCCCTTGGGTACGAGCAGTACTTC.

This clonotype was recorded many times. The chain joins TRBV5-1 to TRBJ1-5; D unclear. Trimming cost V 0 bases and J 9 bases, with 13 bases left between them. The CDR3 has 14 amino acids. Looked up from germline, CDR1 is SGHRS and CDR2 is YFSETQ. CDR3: CASSLVGENSPQHF. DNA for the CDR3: TGCGCCAGCAGCTTGGTCGGAGAGAATTCGCCCCAGCATTTT. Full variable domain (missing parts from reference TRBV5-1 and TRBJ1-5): KAGVTQTPRYLIKTRGQQVTLSCSPISGHRSVSWYQQTPGQGLQFLFEYFSETQRNKGNFPGRFSGRQFSNSRSEMNVSTLELGDSALYLCASSLVGENSPQHFGDGTRLSIL.

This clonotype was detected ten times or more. The CDR3 reads CASSQRGAGARPQEQFF. The CDR3 coding sequence is TGTGCCAGCAGCCAGAGGGGGGCGGGAGCCCGCCCACAAGAGCAGTTCTTC. This chain connects TRBV28 to TRBJ2-1; tentative D call: TRBD2 (7 bases). Trimming cost V 6 bases and J 10 bases, with 28 bases left between them. From germline, CDR1 is MDHEN and CDR2 SYDVKM. The CDR3 runs to 17 residues. Drawing the rest from reference TRBV28 and TRBJ2-1, the complete variable domain is DVKVTQSSRYLVKRTGEKVFLECVQDMDHENMFWYRQDPGLGLRLIYFSYDVKMKEKGDIPEGYSVSREKKERFSLILESASTNQTSMYLCASSQRGAGARPQEQFFGPGTRLTVL.

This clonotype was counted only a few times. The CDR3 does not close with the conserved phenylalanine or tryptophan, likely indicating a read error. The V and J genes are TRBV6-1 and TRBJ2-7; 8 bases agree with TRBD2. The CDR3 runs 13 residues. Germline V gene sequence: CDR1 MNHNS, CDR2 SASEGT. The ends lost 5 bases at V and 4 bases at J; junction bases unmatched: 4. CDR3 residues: CASSFAGGYEQYL. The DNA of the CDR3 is TGTGCCAGCAGTTTTGCGGGAGGTTACGAGCAGTACCTC.

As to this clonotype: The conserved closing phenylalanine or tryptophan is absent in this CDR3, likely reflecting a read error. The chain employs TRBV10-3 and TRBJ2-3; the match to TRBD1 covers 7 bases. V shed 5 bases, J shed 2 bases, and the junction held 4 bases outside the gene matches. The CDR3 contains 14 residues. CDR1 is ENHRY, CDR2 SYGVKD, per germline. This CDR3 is CAISPGQNTDTQYS. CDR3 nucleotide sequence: TGTGCCATCAGTCCGGGACAGAACACAGATACGCAGTATTCT.

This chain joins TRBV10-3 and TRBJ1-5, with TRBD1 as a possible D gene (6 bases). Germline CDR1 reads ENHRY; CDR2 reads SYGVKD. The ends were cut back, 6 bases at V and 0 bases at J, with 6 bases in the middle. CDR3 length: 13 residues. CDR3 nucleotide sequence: TGTGCCATCAGGGACAGTAGCAATCAGCCCCAGCATTTT. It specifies CAIRDSSNQPQHF.

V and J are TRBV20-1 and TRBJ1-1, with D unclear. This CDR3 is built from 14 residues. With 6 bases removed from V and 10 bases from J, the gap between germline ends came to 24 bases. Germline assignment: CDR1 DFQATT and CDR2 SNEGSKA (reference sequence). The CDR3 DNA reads TGCAGTGCCGAGGTATGGTCGAGTCAGTCGCGAGCTTTCTTT. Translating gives CSAEVWSSQSRAFF.

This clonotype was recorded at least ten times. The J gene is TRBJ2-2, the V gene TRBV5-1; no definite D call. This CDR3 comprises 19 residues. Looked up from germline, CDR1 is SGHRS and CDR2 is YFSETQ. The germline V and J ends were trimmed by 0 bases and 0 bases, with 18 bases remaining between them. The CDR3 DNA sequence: TGCGCCAGCAGCTTGGCGTGGCAGGAGATTATCCCGAACACCGGGGAGCTGTTTTTT. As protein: CASSLAWQEIIPNTGELFF.